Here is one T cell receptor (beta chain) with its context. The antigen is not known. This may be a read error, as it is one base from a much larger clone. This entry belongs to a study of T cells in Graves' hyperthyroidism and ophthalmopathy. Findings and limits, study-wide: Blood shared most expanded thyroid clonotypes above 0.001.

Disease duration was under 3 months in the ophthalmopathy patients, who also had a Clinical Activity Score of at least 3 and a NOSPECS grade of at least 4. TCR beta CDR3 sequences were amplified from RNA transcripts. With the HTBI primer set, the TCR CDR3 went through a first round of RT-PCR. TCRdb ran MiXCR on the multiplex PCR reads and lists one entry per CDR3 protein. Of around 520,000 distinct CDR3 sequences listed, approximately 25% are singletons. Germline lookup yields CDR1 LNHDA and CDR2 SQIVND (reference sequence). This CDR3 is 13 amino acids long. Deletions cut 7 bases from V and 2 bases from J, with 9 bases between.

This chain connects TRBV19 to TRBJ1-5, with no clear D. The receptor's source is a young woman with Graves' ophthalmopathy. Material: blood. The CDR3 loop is CASIPGGNQPQHF. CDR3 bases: TGTGCCAGTATCCCAGGTGGCAATCAGCCCCAGCATTTT.